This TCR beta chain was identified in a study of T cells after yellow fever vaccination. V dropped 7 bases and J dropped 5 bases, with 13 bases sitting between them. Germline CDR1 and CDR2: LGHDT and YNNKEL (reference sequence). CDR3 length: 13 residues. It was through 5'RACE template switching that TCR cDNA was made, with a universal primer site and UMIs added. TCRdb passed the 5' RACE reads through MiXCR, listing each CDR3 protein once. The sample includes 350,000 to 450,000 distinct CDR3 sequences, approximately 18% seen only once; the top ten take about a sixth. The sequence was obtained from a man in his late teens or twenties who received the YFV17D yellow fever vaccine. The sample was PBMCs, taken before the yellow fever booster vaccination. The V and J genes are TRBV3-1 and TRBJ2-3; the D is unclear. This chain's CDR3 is CASIALSGDTQYF. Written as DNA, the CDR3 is TGTGCCAGCATCGCACTTTCAGGAGATACGCAGTATTTT.